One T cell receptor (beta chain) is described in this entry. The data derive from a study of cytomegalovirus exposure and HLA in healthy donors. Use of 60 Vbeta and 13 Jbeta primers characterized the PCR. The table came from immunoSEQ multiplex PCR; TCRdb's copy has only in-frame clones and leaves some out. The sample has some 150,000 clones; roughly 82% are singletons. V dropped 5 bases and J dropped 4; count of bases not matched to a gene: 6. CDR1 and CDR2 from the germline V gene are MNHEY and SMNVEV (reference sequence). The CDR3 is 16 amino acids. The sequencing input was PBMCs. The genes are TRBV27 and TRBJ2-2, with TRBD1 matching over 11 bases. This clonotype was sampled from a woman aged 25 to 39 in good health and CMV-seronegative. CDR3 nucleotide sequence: TGTGCCAGCAGTAACCCCGGGACAGGGGGCACCGGGGAGCTGTTTTTT. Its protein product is CASSNPGTGGTGELFF.